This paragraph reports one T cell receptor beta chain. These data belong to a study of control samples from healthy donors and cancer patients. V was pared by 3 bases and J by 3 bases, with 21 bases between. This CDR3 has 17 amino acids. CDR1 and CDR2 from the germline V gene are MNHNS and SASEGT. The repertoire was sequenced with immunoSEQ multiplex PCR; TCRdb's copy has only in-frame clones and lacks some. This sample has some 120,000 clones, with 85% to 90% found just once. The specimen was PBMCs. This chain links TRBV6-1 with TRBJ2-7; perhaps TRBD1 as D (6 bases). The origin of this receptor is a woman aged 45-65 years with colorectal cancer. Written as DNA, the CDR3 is TGTGCCAGCAGTGACCCCCCTGACAGGCGCAAGATCTACGAGCAGTACTTC. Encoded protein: CASSDPPDRRKIYEQYF.